The 26 T cell receptor beta chains listed next were all sequenced from one sample in a study of early T cells in non-severe SARS-CoV-2 infection. Each CDR3 protein gets one entry after TCRdb re-called the 5' RACE reads with MiXCR. The sample carries about 98,000 distinct CDR3 sequences, approximately 9.9% recorded once. Sequenced sample: whole blood. The receptors were sampled from an adult who was a healthcare worker with PCR-confirmed SARS-CoV-2 infection or an uninfected control (not recorded which).

The chain joins TRBV9 to TRBJ2-7; D is perhaps TRBD2 (6 bases). Germline loops: CDR1 SGDLS, CDR2 YYNGEE. The CDR3 totals 15 residues. V lost 4 bases and J 4 bases, leaving 18 bases between the germline ends. CDR3 coding DNA: TGTGCCAGCAGCCCCGGAGGGGACCTATCTTACGAGCAGTACTTC. Translating it yields CASSPGGDLSYEQYF.

This clonotype was seen repeatedly, ten times or more. The genes are TRBV2 and TRBJ2-2; D unresolved. CDR1 is SNHLY, CDR2 FYNNEI, per germline. This CDR3 has 15 amino acids. The V and J ends lost 4 bases and 0 bases respectively, with 9 bases between them. The CDR3 loop is CASSGVIANTGELFF. The CDR3 DNA reads as TGTGCCAGCAGTGGGGTTATCGCGAACACCGGGGAGCTGTTTTTT.

This clonotype was seen more than once but under ten times. This rearrangement joins TRBV4-2 to TRBJ2-1; 8 bases fit TRBD2. The germline CDR1 and CDR2 sequences are LGHNA and YNFKEQ. The CDR3 has 14 amino acids. Trimming removed 4 bases from V and 8 bases from J; junction bases left unmatched: 7. For the CDR3, the DNA is TGTGCCAGCAGCCCTGAGGGGACTAGTGATGAGCAGTTCTTC. Translated, it gives CASSPEGTSDEQFF.

This clonotype showed up many times. V is TRBV27 and J is TRBJ2-3; unclear D gene. The germline V and J ends were trimmed by 2 bases and 2 bases, with 8 bases remaining between them. The CDR3 has 14 amino acids. Germline assignment: CDR1 MNHEY and CDR2 SMNVEV (reference sequence). CDR3 DNA sequence: TGTGCCAGCAGTTTAGTAGTCTCCACAGATACGCAGTATTTT. This gives the protein CASSLVVSTDTQYF.

This chain joins TRBV3-1 and TRBJ1-1; D is ambiguous. This CDR3 region has 13 residues. V was pared by 4 bases and J by 6 bases, with 12 bases between. Germline V gene sequence: CDR1 LGHDT, CDR2 YNNKEL (reference sequence). The CDR3 loop reads CASSPLWEAEAFF. CDR3 nucleotide sequence: TGTGCCAGCAGCCCCCTTTGGGAGGCTGAAGCTTTCTTT. The whole variable domain, remainder taken from reference TRBV3-1 and TRBJ1-1, is DTAVSQTPKYLVTQMGNDKSIKCEQNLGHDTMYWYKQDSKKFLKIMFSYNNKELIINETVPNRFSPKSPDKAHLNLHINSLELGDSAVYFCASSPLWEAEAFFGQGTRLTVV.

This clonotype was observed many times. One end of the junction varies from germline; a read error may be responsible. This chain connects TRBV29-1 to TRBJ1-3; D may be TRBD1 (5 bases). The germline V gene has CDR1 SQVTM and CDR2 ANQGSEA. There are 13 residues in the CDR3. The CDR3 bases are TGCAGCGTCCTATCCCCGACAGCGGCGACCGAAGATTTT. Translation: CSVLSPTAATEDF.

This clonotype was seen many times. The V call is TRBV5-1, the J call TRBJ2-5; D not resolved. V shed 3 bases and J shed 1 base, with 13 bases lying between them. Germline V gene lookup returns CDR1 SGHRS and CDR2 YFSETQ. The CDR3 totals 15 residues. In DNA, the CDR3 is TGCGCCAGCAGCTCGCCCGGTGGAACCCAAGAGACCCAGTACTTC. Translation: CASSSPGGTQETQYF.

This clonotype has at least ten counts. V is TRBV12-3 or TRBV12-4 and J is TRBJ2-1; 8 nucleotides align to TRBD1. This CDR3 region has 15 residues. The trim removed 5 bases at V and 3 bases at J, leaving 6 bases unmatched. In DNA form, the CDR3 reads TGTGCCAGCAGTCCGACAGGGGCCAGCTACAATGAGCAGTTCTTC. This gives the protein CASSPTGASYNEQFF.

This clonotype has a handful of counts. The chain has TRBV5-1 and TRBJ2-4, with D possibly TRBD2 on 6 matching bases. This CDR3 is built from 15 residues. Germline CDR1 and CDR2: SGHRS and YFSETQ. Trimming left V 4 bases short and J 0 bases short, with 11 bases between. This CDR3 reads CASSPLASAKNIQYF. CDR3 in DNA: TGCGCCAGCAGCCCCCTAGCGTCAGCCAAAAACATTCAGTACTTC.

This clonotype turned up a few times. The V call is TRBV5-1, the J call TRBJ2-1, with 12 bases identical to TRBD2. The CDR3 has 16 amino acids. Germline CDR1 and CDR2: SGHRS and YFSETQ. After removal of 0 bases from V and 10 bases from J, the junction contained 8 bases not matched to a gene. Written as DNA, the CDR3 is TGCGCCAGCAGCTTGGGACTAGCGGGGGCCACTGAGGAGCAGTTCTTC. Its translation: CASSLGLAGATEEQFF.

J is TRBJ2-2 and V is TRBV4-1; a possible D gene is TRBD2 (5 bases). The ends were cut back, 3 bases at V and 2 bases at J, with 13 bases in the middle. The CDR3 loop spans 16 amino acids. Per the germline V gene, CDR1 is MGHRA and CDR2 is YSYEKL. This chain's CDR3 is CASSHRYGINTGELFF. DNA for the CDR3: TGCGCCAGCAGCCATCGTTACGGGATAAACACCGGGGAGCTGTTTTTT.

Note on this clonotype: Germline is not matched at one junction end, which may reflect a read error. The chain has TRBV28 and TRBJ2-3; possible D gene TRBD2, 5 bases. The CDR3 has 11 residues. Germline V gene data show CDR1 as MDHEN and CDR2 as SYDVKM. CDR3 amino acids: CASRLGDTLYF. CDR3 sequence (DNA): TGTGCCAGCAGGCTGGGAGATACGCTGTATTTT.

This clonotype was observed at least ten times. The rearrangement uses TRBV19 and TRBJ2-1, with 9 bases fitting TRBD2. This CDR3 comprises 14 residues. Trimming at V came to 8 bases and at J to 5 bases, leaving 7 bases not matched to a gene. The germline gives CDR1 LNHDA, CDR2 SQIVND (reference sequence). Written as DNA, the CDR3 is TGTGCCAGTGACGGCGGGGGGGCCCACAATGAGCAGTTCTTC. Translating it yields CASDGGGAHNEQFF. The whole variable domain, remainder taken from reference TRBV19 and TRBJ2-1, is DGGITQSPKYLFRKEGQNVTLSCEQNLNHDAMYWYRQDPGQGLRLIYYSQIVNDFQKGDIAEGYSVSREKKESFPLTVTSAQKNPTAFYLCASDGGGAHNEQFFGPGTRLTVL.

This clonotype was seen a handful of times. The chain couples TRBV2 to TRBJ2-7; 7 nucleotides line up with TRBD1. The trim removed 10 bases at V and 7 bases at J, leaving 10 bases unmatched. The length of the CDR3 is 12 residues. Germline assignment: CDR1 SNHLY and CDR2 FYNNEI. The CDR3 region has the DNA TGTGCCATCCCGACAGGGTCGGGGGAGCAGTACTTC. The encoded protein is CAIPTGSGEQYF.

A few counts support this clonotype. The rearrangement joins TRBV2 to TRBJ1-3; D unresolved. V shed 3 bases and J shed 0 bases, with 9 bases lying between them. This CDR3 has 15 residues. CDR1 SNHLY and CDR2 FYNNEI come from the germline V gene. The DNA for the CDR3 is TGTGCCAGCAGTGACCAGAGATACTCTGGAAACACCATATATTTT. Its protein is CASSDQRYSGNTIYF.

Ten or more counts support this clonotype. This chain links TRBV20-1 with TRBJ1-6; a weak D match, TRBD1 (6 bases). The CDR3 spans 13 residues. CDR1 is DFQATT and CDR2 is SNEGSKA in the germline V gene (reference sequence). The V gene lost 3 bases and the J gene lost 8 bases, with 11 bases spanning the gap. The CDR3 reads CSASRGGHSPLHF. The CDR3 DNA follows: TGCAGTGCTAGCAGGGGAGGGCATTCACCCCTCCACTTT.

This clonotype was seen ten or more times. This rearrangement joins TRBV5-5 to TRBJ1-6; TRBD1 might be the D (5 bases). The CDR3 is 16 residues long. Germline CDR1 reads SGHKS; CDR2 reads YYEKEE (reference sequence). Trimming removed 4 bases at V and 2 bases at J, with 13 bases between. The CDR3 loop is CASSLGQGAYNSPLHF. The CDR3 nucleotides read TGTGCCAGCAGCCTTGGGCAGGGTGCCTATAATTCACCCCTCCACTTT.

In its sample, this clonotype was seen many times. J is TRBJ2-1 and V is TRBV29-1, with 8 bases aligning to TRBD1. There are 18 residues in the CDR3. V lost 0 bases to trimming and J lost 5 bases; unmatched junction nucleotides: 15. Germline V gives CDR1 SQVTM, CDR2 ANQGSEA. CDR3 coding DNA: TGCAGCGTTGAAGAATATTCCCCATCGGGGACAGGCCACAATGAGCAGTTCTTC. This encodes CSVEEYSPSGTGHNEQFF.

DNA of the CDR3: TGCAGCGTTGTTCCGGGGGCAGGGCAGTTCTTC. Protein sequence: CSVVPGAGQFF. The rearrangement joins TRBV29-1 to TRBJ2-1; D assignment may be TRBD1 or TRBD2 (6 bases each). The CDR3 sequence is 11 residues long. The ends were cut back, 4 bases at V and 12 bases at J, with 13 bases in the middle. Germline-derived CDR1 and CDR2 are SQVTM and ANQGSEA.

V is TRBV20-1 and J is TRBJ1-4; D is perhaps TRBD1 (6 bases). The CDR3 spans 15 residues. Germline CDR1 is DFQATT and CDR2 is SNEGSKA (reference sequence). Deletions cut 0 bases from V and 8 bases from J, with 16 bases between. In DNA, the CDR3 is TGCAGTGCTAGAGATGTTAGGGCAGGGGACGAAAAACTGTTTTTT. Translation: CSARDVRAGDEKLFF.

This clonotype has a handful of counts. The J gene is TRBJ1-2, the V gene TRBV20-1, with 10 bases aligning to TRBD1. This CDR3 spans 16 amino acids. The germline CDR1 and CDR2 sequences are DFQATT and SNEGSKA (reference sequence). Losses at the gene ends were 3 bases for V and 0 bases for J; bases not matched to a gene: 7. The CDR3 nucleotides are TGCAGTGCTAGGACAGGGGGCCCTGTCGCTAACTATGGCTACACCTTC. It translates to CSARTGGPVANYGYTF.

The chain links TRBV18 to TRBJ2-1, with TRBD1 matching 10 bases. The junction had 13 bases not matched to a gene; V was cut back by 3 bases and J by 8 bases. Germline CDR1 is KGHSH and CDR2 is LQKENI. The CDR3 spans 17 residues. CDR3 amino acids: CASSPTPGQGPADEQFF. DNA for the CDR3: TGTGCCAGCTCACCTACTCCGGGACAGGGGCCAGCCGATGAGCAGTTCTTC.

Ten or more counts support this clonotype. The genes are TRBV3-1 and TRBJ2-5; D is undetermined. CDR1 and CDR2 (germline): LGHDT, YNNKEL (reference sequence). The CDR3 length is 17 residues. The ends were cut back, 1 base at V and 3 bases at J, with 18 bases in the middle. The CDR3 sequence is CASSQGYRTMLKETQYF. The CDR3 coding sequence is TGTGCCAGCAGCCAAGGGTATCGGACGATGCTAAAAGAGACCCAGTACTTC.

The V call is TRBV12-3 or TRBV12-4, the J call TRBJ2-1; TRBD1 might be the D (5 bases). Between the trimmed V and J ends, which lost 4 bases and 15 bases, there was a span of 19 bases. The CDR3 extends over 13 amino acids. CDR3 bases: TGTGCCAGCAGTTCACGCTCCCTGGTGGGGCGGTTCTTC. The encoded protein is CASSSRSLVGRFF.

This clonotype was counted between two and nine times. J is TRBJ1-1 and V is TRBV6-2 or TRBV6-3; the D gene is possibly TRBD1 (6 bases). There are 14 residues in the CDR3. V shed 4 bases and J shed 5 bases, with 14 bases lying between them. The germline CDR1 and CDR2 sequences are MNHEY and SVGEGT. The CDR3 protein is CASSLQGKGTEAFF. CDR3 coding DNA: TGTGCCAGCAGTTTGCAGGGGAAGGGGACTGAAGCTTTCTTT.

This clonotype has only a few counts. The rearrangement uses TRBV7-3 and TRBJ2-3, with D maybe TRBD2 (5 bases). Germline V gene sequence: CDR1 SGHTA, CDR2 FQGTGA. Trimming took 6 bases from V and 0 from J, leaving 13 bases between them. CDR3 length: 15 amino acids. In DNA form, the CDR3 reads TGTGCCAGCAGTTTTGGACCGGGGAGCACAGATACGCAGTATTTT. Amino acid sequence: CASSFGPGSTDTQYF.